This T cell receptor (beta chain) was retrieved from a study of CD8+CD57+ T cells in acquired aplastic anemia. Before being chosen for sequencing, patients had shown CD8+CD57+ cell expansion by flow cytometry. CDR3 size: 15 residues. Germline CDR1 SGHDT, CDR2 YYEEEE. J lost 7 bases, V lost 4 bases, and 11 bases had no gene match. Comments on this clonotype: What it binds is unknown.

Overall study results and limits: Among patients, CD8+CD57+ cells displayed less diversity than the total CD4+ and CD8+ pools did. CD8+ Simpson's diversity showed no significant patient-control difference.

Using genomic DNA as the template, TCR beta VDJ and CDR3 profiling was carried out. Each CDR3 protein is one row after TCRdb ran MiXCR on the reads. Of approximately 21,000 distinct CDR3 sequences listed, 40% are singletons. Sequenced sample: CD8+CD57+ T cells sorted from PBMCs. This sample's subset: bead-enriched CD8+CD57+ effector memory T cells from SAA patients. The rearrangement links TRBV5-6 to TRBJ2-7; TRBD2 aligns across 10 bases. This TCR was recovered from a human donor with aplastic anemia. The CDR3 protein is CASSPTSGVSWEQYF. DNA for the CDR3: TGTGCCAGCAGCCCTACTAGCGGGGTTTCGTGGGAGCAGTACTTC.